This T cell receptor beta chain was identified in a study of technical replicates of blood from a few donors. This CDR3 has 14 amino acids. The germline V gene has CDR1 KGHSH and CDR2 LQKENI. V shed 2 bases and J shed 0 bases, with 8 bases lying between them. The method was immunoSEQ multiplex PCR; TCRdb's version includes in-frame clones alone and lacks a portion of them. In the table there are fewer than 95,000 clones, 91% of which are singletons. This clone was counted once. The chain employs TRBV18 and TRBJ2-7; tentatively, D is TRBD1 (5 bases). Sequencing input: T cells isolated from PBMCs. The clonotype comes from a human donor in good health. The CDR3 bases are TGTGCCAGCTCACCAAACAGGAGCTCCTACGAGCAGTACTTC. This translates into CASSPNRSSYEQYF.